Listed here are 13 T cell receptor beta chains from one sample, sequenced in a study of blood T cell repertoires in COVID-19. The method was immunoSEQ multiplex PCR; TCRdb's version includes in-frame clones alone and lacks a portion of them. The repertoire holds about 220,000 clones, with around 82% as singletons. The specimen sequenced was peripheral blood. All receptors come from a woman aged 25 to 39 who had recovered from COVID-19.

The rearrangement links TRBV15 to TRBJ2-7, with a possible D match to TRBD2 (5 bases). The germline V gene encodes CDR1 LNHNV and CDR2 YYDKDF (reference sequence). The CDR3 is 14 amino acids. Trimming pared 2 bases from V and 5 bases from J, leaving 13 bases between. Here the CDR3 DNA reads TGTGCCACCAGCAGATCCTCGGGATCCGACGAGCAGTACTTC. Amino acids: CATSRSSGSDEQYF.

The V call is TRBV19, the J call TRBJ2-6; tentatively, D is TRBD2 (5 bases). Trimming stripped 4 bases from V and 2 bases from J, with 6 bases between. CDR1 LNHDA and CDR2 SQIVND come from the germline V gene (reference sequence). This CDR3 region has 14 residues. CDR3 loop: CASSNGAGANVLTF. The CDR3, as DNA: TGTGCCAGTAGTAACGGGGCTGGGGCCAACGTCCTGACTTTC. Using reference TRBV19 and TRBJ2-6 for the parts outside the CDR3, the full variable domain is DGGITQSPKYLFRKEGQNVTLSCEQNLNHDAMYWYRQDPGQGLRLIYYSQIVNDFQKGDIAEGYSVSREKKESFPLTVTSAQKNPTAFYLCASSNGAGANVLTFGAGSRLTVL.

V usage is TRBV6-6 and J usage is TRBJ2-3; D possibly corresponds to TRBD1 (5 bases). The V gene lost 7 bases and the J gene lost 0 bases, with 11 bases spanning the gap. CDR3 size: 14 residues. CDR1 is MNHNY and CDR2 is SVGAGI in the germline V gene (reference sequence). As DNA, the CDR3 is TGTGCCAGCAAATACCAGGGAAGCACAGATACGCAGTATTTT. This codes for CASKYQGSTDTQYF.

The V and J genes are TRBV19 and TRBJ1-2; 7 nucleotides match TRBD1. Per germline, CDR1 LNHDA and CDR2 SQIVND (reference sequence). The trim removed 7 bases at V and 2 bases at J, leaving 10 bases unmatched. CDR3 length: 15 residues. The CDR3 protein is CASKDHAGGNYGYTF. CDR3 sequence (DNA): TGTGCCAGTAAGGACCACGCAGGGGGAAACTATGGCTACACCTTC.

The chain combines TRBV19 with TRBJ2-2; D uncertain. The CDR3 sequence is 15 residues long. The germline gives CDR1 LNHDA, CDR2 SQIVND (reference sequence). The V and J ends lost 5 bases and 0 bases respectively, with 10 bases between them. The CDR3 loop reads CASSFSQSNTGELFF. CDR3 bases: TGTGCCAGTAGTTTTAGCCAGTCGAACACCGGGGAGCTGTTTTTT.

The chain joins TRBV5-1 to TRBJ2-5; D uncertain. V was trimmed by 4 bases and J by 2 bases, leaving 6 bases between them. Per the germline V gene, CDR1 is SGHRS and CDR2 is YFSETQ. The CDR3 covers 12 residues. CDR3 sequence: CASSLNQETQYF. CDR3 bases: TGCGCCAGCAGCCTTAATCAAGAGACCCAGTACTTC. Full variable domain (missing parts from reference TRBV5-1 and TRBJ2-5): KAGVTQTPRYLIKTRGQQVTLSCSPISGHRSVSWYQQTPGQGLQFLFEYFSETQRNKGNFPGRFSGRQFSNSRSEMNVSTLELGDSALYLCASSLNQETQYFGPGTRLLVL.

The chain is built from TRBV27 and TRBJ2-5; 8 bases agree with TRBD1. V shed 5 bases, J shed 2 bases, and the junction held 7 bases outside the gene matches. Germline-derived CDR1 and CDR2 are MNHEY and SMNVEV (reference sequence). The CDR3 loop spans 15 amino acids. The CDR3, as DNA: TGTGCCAGCAGTCCCGGACAGGGAAAGCAAGAGACCCAGTACTTC. Translating it yields CASSPGQGKQETQYF.

In nucleotides, the CDR3 is TGCGCCAGCAGCTTGAAGACTTACAATGAGCAGTTCTTC. It encodes CASSLKTYNEQFF. This chain joins TRBV5-1 and TRBJ2-1; D gene unclear. Germline V gene data show CDR1 as SGHRS and CDR2 as YFSETQ. This CDR3 spans 13 amino acids. Trimming removed 1 base from V and 4 bases from J, with 6 bases in between. Drawing the rest from reference TRBV5-1 and TRBJ2-1, the complete variable domain is KAGVTQTPRYLIKTRGQQVTLSCSPISGHRSVSWYQQTPGQGLQFLFEYFSETQRNKGNFPGRFSGRQFSNSRSEMNVSTLELGDSALYLCASSLKTYNEQFFGPGTRLTVL.

The rearrangement links TRBV2 to TRBJ2-2, with no clear D. The V end was cut by 1 base, the J end by 1 base, with 4 bases between. Germline CDR1 reads SNHLY; CDR2 reads FYNNEI. The CDR3 length is 14 residues. The DNA for the CDR3 is TGTGCCAGCAGTGAAGGGCAGAACACCGGGGAGCTGTTTTTT. Its protein is CASSEGQNTGELFF.

In nucleotides, the CDR3 is TGTGCCAGCAGCGTAGGGGTAGCGGGAGGGTACGAGCAGTACTTC. Protein sequence: CASSVGVAGGYEQYF. The chain recombines TRBV9 with TRBJ2-7, with TRBD2 matching over 11 bases. The CDR3 contains 15 residues. Germline V lookup: CDR1 SGDLS, CDR2 YYNGEE. V lost 0 bases to trimming and J lost 4 bases; unmatched junction nucleotides: 3.

CDR3 residues: CASSPETETGELFF. CDR3 coding DNA: TGTGCCAGCAGCCCGGAGACAGAAACCGGGGAGCTGTTTTTT. The rearrangement uses TRBV11-3 and TRBJ2-2; D might be TRBD1 (5 bases). V was shortened by 5 bases and J by 5 bases, with 12 bases between the two germline ends. CDR1 and CDR2 (germline): SGHNT, YENEEA. The CDR3 totals 14 residues.

This clone showed up just once. This sample includes further DNA sequences coding for the same CDR3. The rearrangement joins TRBV5-1 to TRBJ2-5; D call uncertain. Germline values: CDR1 SGHRS, CDR2 YFSETQ. Trimming stripped 2 bases from V and 5 bases from J, with 10 bases between. This CDR3 contains 13 residues. Written as DNA, the CDR3 is TGCGCCAGCAGCTTATCAGGTGGGGAGACCCAGTACTTC. It codes for CASSLSGGETQYF. The variable domain in full, with the rest retrieved from reference TRBV5-1 and TRBJ2-5, is KAGVTQTPRYLIKTRGQQVTLSCSPISGHRSVSWYQQTPGQGLQFLFEYFSETQRNKGNFPGRFSGRQFSNSRSEMNVSTLELGDSALYLCASSLSGGETQYFGPGTRLLVL.

This chain joins TRBV10-2 and TRBJ1-5, with TRBD1 matching 9 bases. Trimming took 6 bases from V and 4 from J; bases not matched to a gene: 10. The CDR3 has 16 residues. CDR1 and CDR2 from the germline V gene are WSHSY and SAAADI. The CDR3 DNA sequence: TGCGCCAGCAGAGAAAAGGGGACAGGGTATAATCAGCCCCAGCATTTT. Translating gives CASREKGTGYNQPQHF.